This T cell receptor (beta chain) was sequenced for a study of CD8 T cells in ankylosing spondylitis. A remark on this clonotype: The antigen is undetermined.

MiXCR, applied by TCRdb to the 5' RACE reads, yields one record per CDR3 protein. The repertoire includes 250,000 to 300,000 distinct CDR3 sequences, around 20% of them detected once, and about 8.2% sits in the top ten. CDR3 length: 15 residues. V was pared by 5 bases and J by 0 bases, with 13 bases between. Germline V gene sequence: CDR1 SGHAT, CDR2 FQNNGV. Regarding the study as a whole: Within ankylosing spondylitis blood, a TCR beta motif made up of several highly homologous variants appeared to be characteristic.

Sequencing was carried out using blood, either unsorted or a sorted T cell fraction (not recorded which). The sequence was collected from a male donor with ankylosing spondylitis or in good health (not recorded which). The chain is built from TRBV11-2 and TRBJ2-5; D is possibly TRBD2 (5 bases). This CDR3 is CASSPGMAYQETQYF. CDR3 nucleotides: TGTGCCAGCAGCCCCGGGATGGCGTACCAAGAGACCCAGTACTTC.